These 22 T cell receptor beta chains originate from one sample sequenced in a study of cytomegalovirus exposure and HLA in healthy donors. Here immunoSEQ multiplex PCR was the method, and the copy in TCRdb shows in-frame clones only, minus some. The data show under 150,000 clones, with 88% seen just once and 6% to 7% held by the top ten. Sequencing used PBMCs. These receptors originate from a woman between 18 and 29 years old in good health and CMV-seropositive.

The DNA for the CDR3 is TGTGCCAGCAGCTACAGGGGGACCTACGAGCAGTACTTC. This sequence encodes CASSYRGTYEQYF. This chain links TRBV7-9 with TRBJ2-7; 8 nucleotides match TRBD1. The CDR3 runs to 13 residues. Losses at the gene ends were 4 bases for V and 2 bases for J; bases not matched to a gene: 1. Germline assignment: CDR1 SEHNR and CDR2 FQNEAQ (reference sequence).

The chain employs TRBV7-9 and TRBJ1-2; 11 bases match TRBD1. J lost 8 bases, V lost 1 base, and 12 bases had no gene match. The germline CDR1 and CDR2 sequences are SEHNR and FQNEAQ (reference sequence). This CDR3 is built from 17 residues. CDR3 DNA sequence: TGTGCCAGCAGCTTAGGTCTTGGCGGACAGGGGGCGCGGGGCTACACCTTC. Protein sequence: CASSLGLGGQGARGYTF.

The chain couples TRBV7-9 to TRBJ1-2, with a possible D match to TRBD1 (6 bases). The CDR3 runs to 16 residues. Germline V lookup: CDR1 SEHNR, CDR2 FQNEAQ (reference sequence). Trimming pared 5 bases from V and 4 bases from J, leaving 20 bases between. In DNA form, the CDR3 reads TGTGCCAGCAGCCCAGCCGACAGGTCCCAACTCTATGGCTACACCTTC. Its translation: CASSPADRSQLYGYTF.

The chain has TRBV7-9 and TRBJ1-1; D is ambiguous. The CDR3 length is 13 residues. With 5 bases removed from V and 0 bases from J, the gap between germline ends came to 7 bases. The germline V gene has CDR1 SEHNR and CDR2 FQNEAQ (reference sequence). This CDR3 is CASSNTMNTEAFF. The CDR3 DNA is TGTGCCAGCAGCAACACTATGAACACTGAAGCTTTCTTT.

This rearrangement joins TRBV6-1 to TRBJ2-7; D uncertain. Germline CDR1 reads MNHNS; CDR2 reads SASEGT. The CDR3 runs 15 residues. Trimming took off 1 base at V and 3 bases at J, with 13 bases between the two ends. For the CDR3, the DNA is TGTGCCAGCAGTGAAGGTCATCCAGATTACTACGAGCAGTACTTC. Translating gives CASSEGHPDYYEQYF.

V and J are TRBV11-2 and TRBJ2-5; 9 bases map to TRBD1. In germline, CDR1 is SGHAT, CDR2 FQNNGV. The V and J ends lost 1 base and 7 bases, in that order; junction bases with no gene match: 10. The CDR3 has 16 residues. CDR3 nucleotide sequence: TGTGCCAGCAGCTTAGCCGAAGCGGGGACAGGGATGACCCAGTACTTC. It yields the protein CASSLAEAGTGMTQYF. The whole variable domain, filled in from reference TRBV11-2 and TRBJ2-5, reads EAGVAQSPRYKIIEKRQSVAFWCNPISGHATLYWYQQILGQGPKLLIQFQNNGVVDDSQLPKDRFSAERLKGVDSTLKIQPAKLEDSAVYLCASSLAEAGTGMTQYFGPGTRLLVL.

V is TRBV29-1 and J is TRBJ1-2; tentatively, D is TRBD1 (5 bases). The CDR3 has 16 residues. The germline CDR1 and CDR2 sequences are SQVTM and ANQGSEA. V was pared by 1 base and J by 0 bases, with 15 bases between. CDR3 in DNA: TGCAGCGTTGAAGTACAGGAACTCACGGCTAACTATGGCTACACCTTC. Amino acids: CSVEVQELTANYGYTF.

The chain is built from TRBV5-1 and TRBJ1-4; 7 bases fit TRBD1. The CDR3 is made up of 15 amino acids. The V gene's germline CDR1 is SGHRS and CDR2 YFSETQ. Trimming at V came to 0 bases and at J to 8 bases, leaving 7 bases not matched to a gene. In nucleotides, the CDR3 is TGCGCCAGCAGCTTGGCGGGACAGAAGAACGAAAAACTGTTTTTT. This codes for CASSLAGQKNEKLFF. Based on the CDR3 plus reference TRBV5-1 and TRBJ1-4, the full variable domain is KAGVTQTPRYLIKTRGQQVTLSCSPISGHRSVSWYQQTPGQGLQFLFEYFSETQRNKGNFPGRFSGRQFSNSRSEMNVSTLELGDSALYLCASSLAGQKNEKLFFGSGTQLSVL.

The gene calls are TRBV19 and TRBJ2-1, with 8 bases that match TRBD2. The junction had 8 bases not matched to a gene; V was cut back by 4 bases and J by 6 bases. The CDR3 sequence is 15 residues long. Germline V gives CDR1 LNHDA, CDR2 SQIVND (reference sequence). As DNA, the CDR3 is TGTGCCAGTAGTACAGGACTAGCTTCAGGCAATGAGCAGTTCTTC. Translation: CASSTGLASGNEQFF.

J is TRBJ1-1 and V is TRBV9; 8 positions match TRBD1. Germline loops: CDR1 SGDLS, CDR2 YYNGEE. V dropped 4 bases and J dropped 9; count of bases not matched to a gene: 8. There are 13 residues in the CDR3. CDR3 protein: CASSTRTGGKAFF. CDR3 in DNA: TGTGCCAGCAGCACACGAACAGGGGGGAAAGCTTTCTTT.

The V gene is TRBV4-2, the J gene TRBJ2-7; 11 nucleotides line up with TRBD2. CDR3 length: 16 amino acids. After removal of 1 base from V and 5 bases from J, the junction contained 7 bases not matched to a gene. Germline V gives CDR1 LGHNA, CDR2 YNFKEQ. As DNA, the CDR3 is TGTGCCAGCAGCCAAGCTGCACTAGCGGGAGTCCACGAGCAGTACTTC. Translating gives CASSQAALAGVHEQYF.

With regard to this clone: The germline gene is not matched at one end of the junction; a read error may be the cause. Other DNA sequences in the same sample also yield this CDR3. The chain carries TRBV29-1 and TRBJ2-5, with TRBD1 matching 8 bases. In germline, CDR1 is SQVTM, CDR2 ANQGSEA. This CDR3 has 12 amino acids. CDR3 sequence reads: CSAGQGLETQYF. In DNA, the CDR3 is TGCAGCGCCGGACAGGGCTTGGAGACTCAGTACTTC.

The chain employs TRBV4-2 and TRBJ2-7; TRBD2 matches at 7 bases. This CDR3 comprises 16 residues. The V and J ends lost 1 base and 3 bases, in that order; junction bases with no gene match: 9. The V gene's germline CDR1 is LGHNA and CDR2 YNFKEQ. For the CDR3, the DNA is TGTGCCAGCAGCCAAGGAGTGGGCGGGACTAACTACGAGCAGTACTTC. This gives the protein CASSQGVGGTNYEQYF.

The gene calls are TRBV7-2 and TRBJ1-2, with 9 bases that match TRBD1. J was trimmed by 8 bases and V by 7 bases; bases with no gene match: 14. The CDR3 contains 15 residues. Germline CDR1 SGHTA, CDR2 FQGNSA. The CDR3 DNA reads as TGTGCCAGCACCAAGGACAGGGGCGGTTTTAGCGGCTACACCTTC. Translating it yields CASTKDRGGFSGYTF.

The chain is built from TRBV5-4 and TRBJ2-1, with TRBD1 matching over 7 bases. V lost 4 bases to trimming and J lost 3 bases; unmatched junction nucleotides: 10. CDR1 and CDR2 (germline): SGHNT, YYREEE (reference sequence). The length of the CDR3 is 16 residues. CDR3 coding DNA: TGTGCCAGCAGCCCAACCGGGACAGCTCTCTACAATGAGCAGTTCTTC. It specifies CASSPTGTALYNEQFF.

The J gene is TRBJ2-3, the V gene TRBV29-1; the match to TRBD1 covers 8 bases. The CDR3 runs 12 residues. Losses at the gene ends were 8 bases for V and 11 bases for J; bases not matched to a gene: 12. Germline V gene data show CDR1 as SQVTM and CDR2 as ANQGSEA. CDR3: CSMKPGQVGQYF. CDR3 nucleotide sequence: TGCAGCATGAAACCGGGACAGGTAGGGCAGTATTTT.

In this sample, this clone turned up once. V usage is TRBV30 and J usage is TRBJ2-1, with D unresolved. Germline loops: CDR1 GTSNPN, CDR2 SVGIG (reference sequence). Trimming left V 2 bases short and J 8 bases short, with 7 bases between. The CDR3 contains 11 residues. CDR3 region: CAWSPSYEQFF. CDR3 DNA: TGTGCCTGGAGTCCGTCCTATGAGCAGTTCTTC.

This rearrangement joins TRBV4-3 to TRBJ1-2; D call uncertain. V was pared by 0 bases and J by 5 bases, with 10 bases between. CDR3 size: 14 residues. Germline values: CDR1 LGHNA, CDR2 YSLEER. The CDR3 DNA is TGCGCCAGCAGCCAAGAAGAGGGAAGGTATGGCTACACCTTC. Protein product: CASSQEEGRYGYTF.

The CDR3 spells CASSRTGANYGYTF. Here the CDR3 DNA reads TGTGCCAGCAGCCGTACGGGGGCTAACTATGGCTACACCTTC. J is TRBJ1-2 and V is TRBV9; D is perhaps TRBD1 (5 bases). Per germline, CDR1 SGDLS and CDR2 YYNGEE. V dropped 4 bases and J dropped 0 bases, with 10 bases sitting between them. CDR3 length: 14 residues.

This chain joins TRBV4-1 and TRBJ2-7; D perhaps matches TRBD1 (5 bases). CDR3 length: 14 residues. The V end lost 4 bases, the J end lost 6 bases, and 16 bases lay between the germline ends. Germline lookup yields CDR1 MGHRA and CDR2 YSYEKL. CDR3 in amino acids: CASSPTGSRFEQYF. In DNA, the CDR3 is TGCGCCAGCAGCCCTACAGGATCCCGGTTCGAGCAGTACTTC.

V is TRBV19 and J is TRBJ1-3; unclear D gene. V gave up 4 bases and J gave up 0 bases, with 7 bases separating them. CDR1 and CDR2 (germline): LNHDA, SQIVND (reference sequence). This CDR3 comprises 14 residues. This CDR3 reads CASSRGSSGNTIYF. The CDR3 nucleotides read TGTGCCAGTAGTAGAGGGAGCTCTGGAAACACCATATATTTT.

The chain links TRBV27 to TRBJ2-1; 14 nucleotides match TRBD2. This CDR3 is 18 amino acids long. In germline, CDR1 is MNHEY, CDR2 SMNVEV (reference sequence). V lost 6 bases and J lost 7; bases outside the gene matches: 14. In DNA form, the CDR3 reads TGTGCCAGCAGCAGCCGACTAGCGGGAGGGATAGGGGGGAATGAGCAGTTCTTC. Translating gives CASSSRLAGGIGGNEQFF.